These T cell receptor beta chains were read from a single sample in a study of T cell responses to AZD1222 COVID-19 vaccine. Method: immunoSEQ multiplex PCR; TCRdb's copy keeps in-frame clones and lacks some. Of 130,000 or so clones detected, about 93% appear once; the ten largest clones hold roughly 5.6%. The source material was peripheral blood, sampled on day 0 of AZD1222 vaccination. The receptor source for this set is an adult in good health. The CDR3 runs from the conserved cysteine through the conserved F or W. A D gene is named only where the DNA matches it firmly. The size field is filled for only some rows; it gives once, few, many or a size class.

j_call: TRBJ1-5; v_call: TRBV19; clone_size: .; d_call: TRBD1; cdr3_aa: CASSPNRGSNQPQHF; cdr3_nt: TGTGCCAGTAGTCCCAACAGGGGTAGCAATCAGCCCCAGCATTTT
j_call: TRBJ2-1; v_call: TRBV27; clone_size: .; d_call: .; cdr3_aa: CASSPAVLAARYNEQFF; cdr3_nt: TGTGCCAGCAGTCCTGCCGTCCTAGCAGCCCGATACAATGAGCAGTTCTTC
j_call: TRBJ1-2; v_call: TRBV30; clone_size: .; d_call: .; cdr3_aa: CAWSSLGHNYGYTF; cdr3_nt: TGTGCCTGGAGTTCCCTCGGACATAACTATGGCTACACCTTC
j_call: TRBJ2-5; v_call: TRBV2; clone_size: .; d_call: .; cdr3_aa: CASRWGAETQYF; cdr3_nt: TGTGCCAGCAGATGGGGGGCCGAGACCCAGTACTTC
j_call: TRBJ2-5; v_call: TRBV5-4; clone_size: once; d_call: TRBD2; cdr3_aa: CASSFSSGGVETQYF; cdr3_nt: TGTGCCAGCAGCTTCTCTAGCGGGGGTGTTGAGACCCAGTACTTC
j_call: TRBJ2-7; v_call: TRBV11-2; clone_size: .; d_call: .; cdr3_aa: CASSLGPTSYEQYF; cdr3_nt: TGTGCCAGCAGCTTAGGTCCCACCTCCTACGAGCAGTACTTC
j_call: TRBJ2-4; v_call: TRBV11-2; clone_size: once; d_call: .; cdr3_aa: CASSVLLTGAQYF; cdr3_nt: TGTGCCAGCAGCGTACTTCTCACCGGGGCTCAGTACTTC
j_call: TRBJ1-1; v_call: TRBV19; clone_size: .; d_call: TRBD1; cdr3_aa: CASYYGTGLIGEAFF; cdr3_nt: TGTGCCAGTTATTACGGGACAGGCCTGATCGGTGAAGCTTTCTTT
j_call: TRBJ2-1; v_call: TRBV6-5; clone_size: .; d_call: TRBD1; cdr3_aa: CASSYSTGGNQFF; cdr3_nt: TGTGCCAGCAGTTACTCGACAGGGGGTAATCAGTTCTTC
j_call: TRBJ2-7; v_call: TRBV7-9; clone_size: .; d_call: TRBD2; cdr3_aa: CASSLHSGSPFYEQYF; cdr3_nt: TGTGCCAGCAGCTTACATAGCGGGAGCCCGTTCTACGAGCAGTACTTC
j_call: TRBJ2-3; v_call: TRBV19; clone_size: .; d_call: .; cdr3_aa: CASGFSRDTQYF; cdr3_nt: TGTGCCAGTGGCTTCAGTCGGGATACGCAGTATTTT
j_call: TRBJ1-4; v_call: TRBV5-4; clone_size: .; d_call: .; cdr3_aa: CASSLGRGDEKLFF; cdr3_nt: TGTGCCAGCAGCTTGGGACGGGGGGATGAAAAACTGTTTTTT
j_call: TRBJ2-5; v_call: TRBV6-5; clone_size: .; d_call: .; cdr3_aa: CASSYGPSGQETQYF; cdr3_nt: TGTGCCAGCAGTTACGGACCCTCGGGCCAAGAGACCCAGTACTTC
j_call: TRBJ1-3; v_call: TRBV25-1; clone_size: .; d_call: TRBD1; cdr3_aa: CASSERDRVGSGNTIYF; cdr3_nt: TGTGCCAGCAGTGAACGAGACAGGGTGGGCTCTGGAAACACCATATATTTT
j_call: TRBJ1-5; v_call: TRBV27; clone_size: .; d_call: .; cdr3_aa: CASSLSVYNQPQHF; cdr3_nt: TGTGCCAGCAGTTTATCAGTGTACAATCAGCCCCAGCATTTT
j_call: TRBJ2-1; v_call: TRBV28; clone_size: .; d_call: .; cdr3_aa: CASSYRTSHNEQFF; cdr3_nt: TGTGCCAGCAGTTACCGAACCTCACACAATGAGCAGTTCTTC
j_call: TRBJ2-7; v_call: TRBV4-3; clone_size: .; d_call: TRBD1; cdr3_aa: CASSQGTGGTYEQYF; cdr3_nt: TGCGCCAGCAGCCAAGGGACAGGGGGGACCTACGAGCAGTACTTC
j_call: TRBJ2-4; v_call: TRBV7-2; clone_size: .; d_call: .; cdr3_aa: CASSLVFTGTKNIQYF; cdr3_nt: TGTGCCAGCAGCTTAGTCTTCACAGGCACGAAAAACATTCAGTACTTC
j_call: TRBJ1-1; v_call: TRBV27; clone_size: few; d_call: .; cdr3_aa: CASNHKARATEAFF; cdr3_nt: TGTGCCAGCAACCACAAAGCCAGGGCCACTGAAGCTTTCTTT
j_call: TRBJ1-5; v_call: TRBV19; clone_size: .; d_call: TRBD1; cdr3_aa: CASSMSGTGNQPQHF; cdr3_nt: TGTGCCAGTAGTATGTCGGGGACAGGCAATCAGCCCCAGCATTTT
j_call: TRBJ2-2; v_call: TRBV7-9; clone_size: once; d_call: TRBD2; cdr3_aa: CASSTIAGGDTGELFF; cdr3_nt: TGTGCCAGCAGCACAATAGCGGGAGGCGACACCGGGGAGCTGTTTTTT
j_call: TRBJ1-1; v_call: TRBV4-1; clone_size: once; d_call: .; cdr3_aa: CASRVPGASYTEAFF; cdr3_nt: TGCGCCAGCAGGGTACCTGGGGCTTCCTACACTGAAGCTTTCTTT
j_call: TRBJ1-4; v_call: TRBV18; clone_size: once; d_call: .; cdr3_aa: CASSPPGDRGEKLFF; cdr3_nt: TGTGCCAGCTCACCCCCCGGCGACCGCGGTGAAAAACTGTTTTTT
j_call: TRBJ2-7; v_call: TRBV9; clone_size: .; d_call: TRBD2; cdr3_aa: CASSPSGTPYEQYF; cdr3_nt: TGTGCCAGCAGCCCTAGCGGGACTCCCTACGAGCAGTACTTC
j_call: TRBJ1-1; v_call: TRBV28; clone_size: .; d_call: TRBD1; cdr3_aa: CASSQGTAKRDEAFF; cdr3_nt: TGTGCCAGCAGCCAAGGGACAGCGAAACGGGATGAAGCTTTCTTT
j_call: TRBJ2-2; v_call: TRBV28; clone_size: .; d_call: TRBD2; cdr3_aa: CASSLRKRLAGGTGELFF; cdr3_nt: TGTGCCAGCAGTTTACGAAAAAGACTAGCGGGAGGCACCGGGGAGCTGTTTTTT
j_call: TRBJ1-3; v_call: TRBV15; clone_size: .; d_call: .; cdr3_aa: CATSKAPGQAGHTIYF; cdr3_nt: TGTGCCACCAGCAAAGCCCCGGGGCAGGCGGGGCACACCATATATTTT
j_call: TRBJ1-2; v_call: TRBV6-5; clone_size: .; d_call: .; cdr3_aa: CASREGGIMDGYTF; cdr3_nt: TGTGCCAGCAGGGAGGGGGGGATAATGGATGGCTACACCTTC
j_call: TRBJ2-1; v_call: TRBV5-6; clone_size: .; d_call: .; cdr3_aa: CASSFMDRDNEQFF; cdr3_nt: TGTGCCAGCAGCTTTATGGACAGAGACAATGAGCAGTTCTTC
j_call: TRBJ2-1; v_call: TRBV5-1; clone_size: .; d_call: TRBD2; cdr3_aa: CASSFVAGSYNEQFF; cdr3_nt: TGCGCCAGCAGCTTCGTAGCGGGCTCCTACAATGAGCAGTTCTTC
j_call: TRBJ2-2; v_call: TRBV11-2; clone_size: once; d_call: .; cdr3_aa: CASSRGPNTGELFF; cdr3_nt: TGTGCCAGCAGCCGGGGGCCGAACACCGGGGAGCTGTTTTTT
j_call: TRBJ2-7; v_call: TRBV14; clone_size: .; d_call: TRBD1; cdr3_aa: CASSQGTGSYEQYF; cdr3_nt: TGTGCCAGCAGCCAGGGGACAGGCTCCTACGAGCAGTACTTC
j_call: TRBJ2-5; v_call: TRBV14; clone_size: .; d_call: .; cdr3_aa: CASSQGWETQYF; cdr3_nt: TGTGCCAGCAGCCAGGGTTGGGAGACCCAGTACTTC
j_call: TRBJ1-4; v_call: TRBV4-3; clone_size: once; d_call: .; cdr3_aa: CASSQATTNEKLFF; cdr3_nt: TGCGCCAGCAGCCAAGCCACAACTAATGAAAAACTGTTTTTT
j_call: TRBJ1-2; v_call: TRBV12-3/TRBV12-4; clone_size: .; d_call: .; cdr3_aa: CASSLRGRGYTF; cdr3_nt: TGTGCCAGCAGTTTAAGGGGGAGGGGCTACACCTTC